This T cell receptor (beta chain) was identified in a study of shared clonotypes between healthy human individuals. Study information: Plates per donor: three CD4 naive, three CD4 memory, two CD8 naive, one CD8 memory. Study observations and caveats: Among several donors, roughly 5.5% of naive CD4 clonotypes were found in common. Clonotypes shared by all four sorted-subset donors had higher generation probabilities than non-shared clonotypes.

The CDR3 runs to 14 residues. CDR1 and CDR2 (germline): SGHTA, FQGNSA. V lost 3 bases, J lost 2 bases, and 10 bases lay in between. About this clone: Antigen unknown.

Measured with immunoSEQ multiplex PCR; TCRdb has only the in-frame clones, and not every one. The repertoire has 2 million to 3 million clones, more than 90% of them found once; the top ten carry more than 0.12%. This clonotype was obtained from a man younger than 35 in good health. V gene TRBV7-2 combines with J gene TRBJ2-5; D remains ambiguous. The specimen sequenced was naive CD4+ T cells sorted from blood. Described subset: CD45RA+ positively selected. The CDR3 DNA is TGTGCCAGCAGCTTCAGACCCATACAAGAGACCCAGTACTTC. This gives the protein CASSFRPIQETQYF. Supplemented by reference TRBV7-2 and TRBJ2-5, the full variable domain reads GAGVSQSPSNKVTEKGKDVELRCDPISGHTALYWYRQSLGQGLEFLIYFQGNSAPDKSGLPSDRFSAERTGGSVSTLTIQRTQQEDSAVYLCASSFRPIQETQYFGPGTRLLVL.